One sample yielded the 22 T cell receptor beta chains listed below, sequenced in a study of glioma-infiltrating T cells after dendritic cell vaccination (dated by TCRdb to between 2015 and 2016). The protocol used for the library was the immunoSEQ multiplex PCR assay. TCRdb carries this immuneACCESS record with in-frame sequences only. Its versions omit some clonotypes, under half of them owing to an unresolved V gene in the studies checked, with the rest unexplained. Across this sample there are approximately 93,000 clones, with around 85% seen only once. The ten most abundant clones make up around 8% of the sample. The time point label of this sample denotes: after dendritic cell vaccination, including at tumor progression/relapse. The sample here was blood, taken after dendritic cell vaccination. The source of these receptors is a human donor with glioblastoma.

In its sample, this clone was seen once. The chain links TRBV20-1 to TRBJ1-2, with D unclear. The CDR3 contains 11 residues. The germline CDR1 and CDR2 sequences are DFQATT and SNEGSKA (reference sequence). The V and J ends lost 7 bases and 3 bases respectively, with 9 bases between them. CDR3 residues: CSVEGYYGYTF. The CDR3, as DNA: TGCAGTGTGGAGGGCTACTATGGCTACACCTTC.

This chain connects TRBV14 to TRBJ2-7, with TRBD2 identical over 13 bases. CDR3 length equals 15 residues. The trim removed 5 bases at V and 4 bases at J, leaving 5 bases unmatched. From germline, CDR1 is SGHDN and CDR2 FVKESK. CDR3: CASSRTSGSTYEQYF. The CDR3 DNA is TGTGCCAGCAGCAGGACTAGCGGGAGTACTTACGAGCAGTACTTC. Filled out from reference TRBV14 and TRBJ2-7, the complete variable domain reads EAGVTQFPSHSVIEKGQTVTLRCDPISGHDNLYWYRRVMGKEIKFLLHFVKESKQDESGMPNNRFLAERTGGTYSTLKVQPAELEDSGVYFCASSRTSGSTYEQYFGPGTRLTVT.

The CDR3 DNA reads as TGTGCCAGCAGCGAAGACAGGGTATCCTACGAGCAGTACTTC. Translating gives CASSEDRVSYEQYF. The rearrangement uses TRBV7-2 and TRBJ2-5, with 7 bases lining up with TRBD1. The better agreement between TRBJ2-7 and the DNA end casts doubt on the J call. The CDR3 is 14 amino acids. CDR1 is SGHTA, CDR2 FQGNSA, per germline.

The chain couples TRBV19 to TRBJ2-7; 10 nucleotides align to TRBD2. This CDR3 has 15 amino acids. Germline CDR1 and CDR2: LNHDA and SQIVND (reference sequence). V dropped 4 bases and J dropped 3; count of bases not matched to a gene: 6. Here the CDR3 DNA reads TGTGCCAGTAGTAGGAAGCGGGAGGGCCTCTACGAGCAGTACTTC. It codes for CASSRKREGLYEQYF. Full variable domain (remainder filled in from reference TRBV19 and TRBJ2-7): DGGITQSPKYLFRKEGQNVTLSCEQNLNHDAMYWYRQDPGQGLRLIYYSQIVNDFQKGDIAEGYSVSREKKESFPLTVTSAQKNPTAFYLCASSRKREGLYEQYFGPGTRLTVT.

The chain is built from TRBV2 and TRBJ1-1, with 9 bases fitting TRBD1. This CDR3 comprises 14 residues. Per the germline V gene, CDR1 is SNHLY and CDR2 is FYNNEI. V dropped 5 bases and J dropped 4; count of bases not matched to a gene: 5. CDR3 nucleotides: TGTGCCAGCAGTCCACAGGGGGCTGGCACTGAAGCTTTCTTT. Protein product: CASSPQGAGTEAFF.

CDR3 nucleotides: TGCGCCAGCAGCTTGGGAGTTGGCGGAAACTCTGGAAACACCATATATTTT. Residues: CASSLGVGGNSGNTIYF. The rearrangement joins TRBV5-1 to TRBJ1-3, with D unresolved. Germline V gene sequence: CDR1 SGHRS, CDR2 YFSETQ. CDR3 length: 17 residues. V lost 0 bases, J lost 0 bases, and 13 bases lay in between.

The gene calls are TRBV5-1 and TRBJ2-6, with 11 positions matching TRBD1. Germline assignment: CDR1 SGHRS and CDR2 YFSETQ. This CDR3 is 21 amino acids long. V lost 1 base to trimming and J lost 0 bases; unmatched junction nucleotides: 12. CDR3 DNA sequence: TGCGCCAGCAGCTTGCGGTGGACAGGGGGCGCTTCAGGCTCTGGGGCCAACGTCCTGACTTTC. Translated: CASSLRWTGGASGSGANVLTF.

This clone was observed a handful of times. This likely traces to a read error, being one base from a far larger clone. V and J are TRBV15 and TRBJ1-5; 9 bases fit TRBD1. Germline CDR1 reads LNHNV; CDR2 reads YYDKDF (reference sequence). This CDR3 has 15 residues. CDR3 nucleotides: TGTGCCACCAGTTGGGACAGGGAGCTAAATCAGCCCCTGCATTTT. Protein: CATSWDRELNQPLHF. Drawing the rest from reference TRBV15 and TRBJ1-5, the complete variable domain is DAMVIQNPRYQVTQFGKPVTLSCSQTLNHNVMYWYQQKSSQAPKLLFHYYDKDFNNEADTPDNFQSRRPNTSFCFLDIRSPGLGDTAMYLCATSWDRELNQPLHFGDGTRLSIL.

The genes are TRBV10-3 and TRBJ1-2; D might be TRBD1 (6 bases). There are 16 residues in the CDR3. Trimming took off 4 bases at V and 5 bases at J, with 20 bases between the two ends. The germline CDR1 and CDR2 sequences are ENHRY and SYGVKD. The CDR3 coding sequence is TGTGCCATCAGTGCAAACAGCGGGATCCAGGGGTATGGCTACACCTTC. Amino acid sequence: CAISANSGIQGYGYTF.

In its sample, this clone was seen once. The chain combines TRBV6-1 with TRBJ2-7, with 7 bases identical to TRBD2. J lost 1 base, V lost 7 bases, and 7 bases had no gene match. CDR3 length: 14 residues. CDR1 is MNHNS, CDR2 SASEGT, per germline. CDR3 protein: CASTSSGGSYEQYF. The CDR3 region has the DNA TGTGCCAGCACGTCTAGCGGAGGGTCCTACGAGCAGTACTTC.

This chain uses TRBV7-8 with TRBJ2-1, with 12 bases matching TRBD2. Trimming removed 8 bases from V and 7 bases from J; junction bases left unmatched: 9. The CDR3 sequence is 15 residues long. CDR1 and CDR2 from the germline V gene are SGHVS and FQNEAQ. As DNA, the CDR3 is TGTGCCAGCGGAAAAGCTAGCGGGAGGGAAAATGAGCAGTTCTTC. Its protein is CASGKASGRENEQFF.

This clone was seen once. The same CDR3 can be traced to other DNA sequences in this sample. V and J are TRBV9 and TRBJ2-7; D gene uncertain. V lost 0 bases and J lost 3, with 10 bases in between. The CDR3 is 14 residues long. Looked up from germline, CDR1 is SGDLS and CDR2 is YYNGEE. The CDR3 DNA is TGTGCCAGCAGCGTAGGTGGCGGTAACTACGAGCAGTACTTC. Translation gives CASSVGGGNYEQYF.

The rearrangement joins TRBV6-5 to TRBJ1-6; TRBD1 matches 8 bases. This CDR3 has 14 residues. CDR1 and CDR2 from the germline V gene are MNHEY and SVGAGI. Trimming cost V 2 bases and J 8 bases; bases outside gene matches: 2. The chain's CDR3 is CASSYLDRDSPLHF. In DNA, the CDR3 is TGTGCCAGCAGTTACCTGGACAGGGATTCACCCCTCCACTTT.

CDR3 sequence (DNA): TGTGCCAGCAGCGCGCCGGGACTAGCGGGAGTCGAGCAGTTCTTC. This encodes CASSAPGLAGVEQFF. The rearrangement joins TRBV9 to TRBJ2-1; 14 bases match TRBD2. The CDR3 length is 15 residues. CDR1 and CDR2 from the germline V gene are SGDLS and YYNGEE. The junction had 6 bases not matched to a gene; V was cut back by 3 bases and J by 10 bases.

The genes are TRBV5-6 and TRBJ2-7, with TRBD1 as a possible D gene (6 bases). Trimming removed 5 bases from V and 2 bases from J, with 11 bases in between. This CDR3 is 13 amino acids long. In germline, CDR1 is SGHDT, CDR2 YYEEEE. The CDR3 loop reads CASSSTGPYEQYF. The CDR3 coding sequence is TGTGCCAGCAGTAGTACAGGGCCCTACGAGCAGTACTTC. Based on the CDR3 plus reference TRBV5-6 and TRBJ2-7, the full variable domain is DAGVTQSPTHLIKTRGQQVTLRCSPKSGHDTVSWYQQALGQGPQFIFQYYEEEERQRGNFPDRFSGHQFPNYSSELNVNALLLGDSALYLCASSSTGPYEQYFGPGTRLTVT.

The CDR3 DNA sequence: TGTGCCAGCATGGGACCGGGACAGGGGTACGACGAGCAGTACTTC. Its translation: CASMGPGQGYDEQYF. This chain joins TRBV21-1 and TRBJ2-7; the tabulated D call, TRBD1, remains unverified against the DNA. TRBV21-1 represents a pseudogene. This CDR3 spans 15 amino acids.

The chain recombines TRBV19 with TRBJ2-7; 7 bases fit TRBD1. The length of the CDR3 is 15 residues. Trimming took 5 bases from V and 0 from J; bases not matched to a gene: 7. Germline CDR1 is LNHDA and CDR2 is SQIVND (reference sequence). In DNA, the CDR3 is TGTGCCAGTAGTTTAGGGGGCAGCTACTCCTACGAGCAGTACTTC. It specifies CASSLGGSYSYEQYF.

This chain uses TRBV13 with TRBJ2-1; TRBD2 matches 9 bases. Per germline, CDR1 PRHDT and CDR2 FYEKMQ (reference sequence). V lost 5 bases and J lost 1; bases outside the gene matches: 3. The CDR3 is 15 residues long. The CDR3 loop is CASSLLAGSYNEQFF. The CDR3 DNA follows: TGTGCCAGCAGCCTTCTAGCGGGATCCTACAATGAGCAGTTCTTC. Variable domain in full (rest from reference TRBV13 and TRBJ2-1): AAGVIQSPRHLIKEKRETATLKCYPIPRHDTVYWYQQGPGQDPQFLISFYEKMQSDKGSIPDRFSAQQFSDYHSELNMSSLELGDSALYFCASSLLAGSYNEQFFGPGTRLTVL.

The chain is built from TRBV25-1 and TRBJ1-2, with TRBD1 matching 7 bases. CDR1 and CDR2 (germline): MGHDK, SYGVNS. The J segment lost 5 bases and the V segment lost 4 bases, leaving 10 bases of the junction unmatched. CDR3 length equals 15 residues. The CDR3: CASSAPPGQKYGYTF. CDR3 nucleotides: TGTGCCAGCAGTGCTCCGCCGGGACAGAAATATGGCTACACCTTC.

The chain links TRBV18 to TRBJ1-2, with a weak D call TRBD1 (5 bases). This CDR3 is built from 15 residues. Trimming took 5 bases from V and 4 from J, leaving 17 bases between them. Germline CDR1 KGHSH, CDR2 LQKENI. The CDR3 loop reads CASSGGVSGGYGYTF. The DNA of the CDR3 is TGTGCCAGCTCAGGAGGGGTGTCAGGAGGCTATGGCTACACCTTC.

The chain employs TRBV29-1 and TRBJ1-4, with 9 bases lining up with TRBD1. The germline V gene has CDR1 SQVTM and CDR2 ANQGSEA. Germline trimming cut 1 base from V and 8 bases from J; bases unmatched to any gene: 2. The CDR3 is 13 amino acids. The CDR3 protein is CSVEVDRGEKLFF. The DNA of the CDR3 is TGCAGCGTTGAAGTAGACAGGGGGGAAAAACTGTTTTTT.

This clone occurred once. The chain combines TRBV7-8 with TRBJ1-6, with D possibly TRBD1 on 6 matching bases. V lost 3 bases to trimming and J lost 3 bases, with 27 bases between them. Per the germline V gene, CDR1 is SGHVS and CDR2 is FQNEAQ. This CDR3 contains 21 residues. CDR3 nucleotides: TGTGCCAGCAGCTTCGATCGATCCGCAGGTTTTGGACAGATCTATAATTCACCCCTCCACTTT. Translating gives CASSFDRSAGFGQIYNSPLHF. The full variable domain, its missing parts supplied by reference TRBV7-8 and TRBJ1-6, is GAGVSQSPRYKVAKRGQDVALRCDPISGHVSLFWYQQALGQGPEFLTYFQNEAQLDKSGLPSDRFFAERPEGSVSTLKIQRTQQEDSAVYLCASSFDRSAGFGQIYNSPLHFGNGTRLTVT.